The clone carrying this T cell receptor beta chain was detected only once. This CDR3 spans 16 amino acids. CDR1 and CDR2 (germline): LGHDT, YNNKEL (reference sequence). V shed 4 bases and J shed 4 bases, with 18 bases lying between them. How the authors handled the data: Using reference gene primer amplification, nucleated cell counts were estimated. The data were produced by immunoSEQ multiplex PCR, yet TCRdb's version contains in-frame clones alone and is incomplete. V and J calls and clone size are those listed in that table; D and trimming were worked out from the DNA. The sample shows roughly 100,000 clones, approximately 89% of them seen only once. The source of the sample is a study of blood T cell repertoires in COVID-19. Study summary: The United States, Italy and Spain supplied acute and convalescent COVID-19 samples. In each case, the material was cDNA or gDNA derived from T cells, B-cell-depleted T cells, or PBMCs.

This chain joins TRBV3-1 (or the pseudogene TRBV3-2) and TRBJ2-3; tentatively, D is TRBD2 (5 bases). Input material: peripheral blood. This sequence was found in an elderly woman in a cohort sampled during active COVID-19. The CDR3 DNA reads TGTGCCAGCAGCCGAGGACTTCCCTCTCAGGCAGATACGCAGTATTTT. Translated, it gives CASSRGLPSQADTQYF.